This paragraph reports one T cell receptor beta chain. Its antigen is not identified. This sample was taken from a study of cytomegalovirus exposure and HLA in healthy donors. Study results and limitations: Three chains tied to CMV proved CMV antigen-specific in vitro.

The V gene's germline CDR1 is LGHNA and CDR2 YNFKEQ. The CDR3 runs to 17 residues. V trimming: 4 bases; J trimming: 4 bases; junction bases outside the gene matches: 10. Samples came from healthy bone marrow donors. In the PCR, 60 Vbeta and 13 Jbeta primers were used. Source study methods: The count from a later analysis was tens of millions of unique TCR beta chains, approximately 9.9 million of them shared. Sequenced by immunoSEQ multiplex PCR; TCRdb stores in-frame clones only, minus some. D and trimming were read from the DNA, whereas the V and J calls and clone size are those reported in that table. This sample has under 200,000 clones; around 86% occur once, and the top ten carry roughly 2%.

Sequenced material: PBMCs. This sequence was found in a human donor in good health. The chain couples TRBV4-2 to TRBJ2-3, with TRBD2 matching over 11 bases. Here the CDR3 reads CASSRRGSGGAADTQYF. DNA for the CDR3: TGTGCCAGCAGCCGGAGGGGTAGCGGGGGGGCTGCAGATACGCAGTATTTT.